This record concerns one T cell receptor beta chain sequence. It was with random hexamers that 0.5 to 1 ug RNA was reverse transcribed. The authors amplified TCR beta CDR3 across 54 Vbeta and 13 Jbeta using immunoSEQ multiplex PCR. TCRdb called the immunoSEQ multiplex PCR reads again in MiXCR, with one record for every CDR3 protein. Among roughly 80,000 distinct CDR3 sequences, 85% to 95% were seen once, and the ten largest hold about 0.25%. TCR beta sequences were obtained from blood CD8+ and CD4+ T cells. Healthy donors matched for age and sex were used as controls. The CDR3 is 15 residues long. CDR1 DFQATT and CDR2 SNEGSKA come from the germline V gene (reference sequence). V was pared by 2 bases and J by 0 bases, with 11 bases between. These data belong to a study of CD8 T cells in Susac syndrome.

The V and J genes are TRBV20-1 and TRBJ1-5; D call uncertain. The receptor was isolated from a human donor in good health. The sample comprised CD8+ T cells from PBMCs. The CDR3 is CSARWQRVSNQPQHF. CDR3 DNA sequence: TGCAGTGCTAGATGGCAGCGCGTTAGCAATCAGCCCCAGCATTTT.